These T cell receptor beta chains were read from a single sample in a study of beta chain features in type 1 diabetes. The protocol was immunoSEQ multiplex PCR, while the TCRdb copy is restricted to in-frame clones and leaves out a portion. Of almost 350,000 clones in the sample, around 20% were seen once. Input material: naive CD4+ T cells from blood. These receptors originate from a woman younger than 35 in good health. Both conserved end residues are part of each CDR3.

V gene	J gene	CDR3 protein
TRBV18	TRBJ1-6	CASSQSGQGASPLHF
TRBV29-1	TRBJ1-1	CSVQTRQGNTEAFF
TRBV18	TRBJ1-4	CASSPRTSTGEKLFF
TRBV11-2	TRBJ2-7	CASSFLPGQGPYEQYF
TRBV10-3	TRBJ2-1	CAISVLSSDHEQFF
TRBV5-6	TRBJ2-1	CASRGTSGYNEQFF
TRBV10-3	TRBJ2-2	CAIRRQGAAGELFF
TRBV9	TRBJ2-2	CASSVGGRANTGELFF
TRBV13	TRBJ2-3	CASSLDYSTDTQYF
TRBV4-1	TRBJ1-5	CASSQDEAYHQPQHF
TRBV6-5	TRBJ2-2	CASRGTGRTGELFF
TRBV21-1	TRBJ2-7	CASSKGQGHEQYF
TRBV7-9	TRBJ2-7	CASSRGGQGYEQYF
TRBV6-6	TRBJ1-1	CASTQGLLGAFF
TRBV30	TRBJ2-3	CAWKPQRVITDTQYF
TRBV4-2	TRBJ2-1	CASSQVPKEGNNNEQFF
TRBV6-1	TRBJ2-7	CASSERTGGSYEQYF
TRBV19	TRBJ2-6	CASSIRTGLSGANVLTF
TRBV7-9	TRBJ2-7	CASSLEGSSDEQYF
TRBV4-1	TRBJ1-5	CASSQGGTGLNQPQHF
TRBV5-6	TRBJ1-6	CASSATGGDSPLHF
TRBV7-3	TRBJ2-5	CASSLEGQETQYF
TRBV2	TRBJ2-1	CASLGEGDEQFF
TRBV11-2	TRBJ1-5	CASSLDPGRQPQHF
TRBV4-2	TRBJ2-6	CASSQDTVANVLTF
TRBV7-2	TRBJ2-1	CASRPTGDYNEQFF
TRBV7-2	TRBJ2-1	CASSLGQARRYNEQFF
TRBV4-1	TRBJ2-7	CASSQGSGGPYEQYF
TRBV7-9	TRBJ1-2	CASSRDFYGYTF
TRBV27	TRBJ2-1	CASVRLAGNPYNEQFF
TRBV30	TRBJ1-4	CAWSVEAGGPGTNEKLFF
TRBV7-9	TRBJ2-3	CASSPRTSGWGDTQYF
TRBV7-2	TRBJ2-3	CASTLLGQGPDTQYF